This TCR beta chain appears in the sequencing data of a study of T cell repertoires in cytomegalovirus infection. TCRdb passed the reads through MiXCR, listing each CDR3 protein once. The repertoire consists of about 490,000 distinct CDR3 sequences, with less than 30% occurring once and the leading ten covering less than 15%. Trimming stripped 6 bases from V and 4 bases from J, with 10 bases between. Germline loops: CDR1 GTSNPN, CDR2 SVGIG (reference sequence). The CDR3 runs 12 residues. The sample consisted of PBMCs. The sequence came from a human donor in good health (CMV status not recorded). Some clones in this sample may be carry-over from other donors' samples. The chain uses TRBV30 and TRBJ2-1, with D hard to call. CDR3 loop: CACPAGYNEQFF. CDR3 nucleotides: TGTGCCTGCCCTGCTGGTTACAATGAGCAGTTCTTC.